The 2 T cell receptor beta chains given below trace back to one sample, sequenced in a study of post-analysis software for immune sequencing data. Study-level results: Compared with controls, patients had more of about 5 TRBV segments, including TRBV5-6, TRBV5-1 and TRBV20-1.

TCR beta libraries were prepared from cDNA with unique molecular identifiers. TCRdb used MiXCR to reprocess the PCR reads, holding one entry per CDR3 protein. Here the sample spans 400,000 to 500,000 distinct CDR3 sequences, approximately 39% being singletons. No antigen has been identified for these receptors. Sequencing used blood. These receptors all stem from a girl aged 2 to 9 with multiple sclerosis.

This clonotype was counted a few times. J is TRBJ2-3 and V is TRBV2; 9 bases line up with TRBD1. Germline CDR1 SNHLY, CDR2 FYNNEI. V shed 4 bases, J shed 4 bases, and the junction held 3 bases outside the gene matches. The CDR3 is 14 amino acids. CDR3 region: CASSGDRAADTQYF. The CDR3 region has the DNA TGTGCCAGCAGTGGGGACAGGGCCGCAGATACGCAGTATTTT.

The chain uses TRBV13 and TRBJ2-5, with 13 bases identical to TRBD2. V gave up 6 bases and J gave up 1 base; unmatched junction bases: 8. This CDR3 comprises 17 residues. Germline V CDR1 and CDR2: PRHDT, FYEKMQ (reference sequence). CDR3 sequence reads: CASRRLAGGPFQETQYF. For the CDR3, the DNA is TGTGCCAGCAGACGACTAGCGGGGGGACCTTTCCAAGAGACCCAGTACTTC.